Listed here is a single T cell receptor (beta chain). Its antigen is still unknown. Assay used: immunoSEQ multiplex PCR; TCRdb lists only in-frame clones, some missing. Of 100,000 or so clones listed, 82% were seen once; the top ten hold around 5%. There are 21 residues in the CDR3. This record comes from a study of T cell responses to AZD1222 COVID-19 vaccine. General study findings and limits: Vaccine-related CD4 TCRs covered spike, predominating at 160-218 and 743-854. Females made up more of the donors, who were largely white British, and clonal diversity may have come out too low. Spike-specific TCR breadth and depth grew following two AZD1222 doses.

Sequenced here: peripheral blood, sampled on day 0 of AZD1222 vaccination. This receptor was taken from an adult in good health. The rearrangement links TRBV21-1 to TRBJ1-4. TRBV21-1 is a pseudogene. The CDR3 bases are TGTGCCAGCAGCAAAGTAAGGTTTTGTCGGGAGGGGGCAGCAACTAATGAAAAACTGTTTTTT. Amino acid sequence: CASSKVRFCREGAATNEKLFF.